One TCR beta chain is described in this entry. As yet, its antigen is unknown. The CDR3 ends on some other residue instead of the conserved phenylalanine or tryptophan, so this is likely a read error. Stable hyperthyroidism denotes an absence of ophthalmopathy throughout 18 months of follow-up. Trimming stripped 5 bases from V and 1 base from J, with 11 bases between. The germline CDR1 and CDR2 sequences are SNHLY and FYNNEI. The CDR3 length is 14 residues. This sample was taken from a study of Graves' ophthalmopathy and Graves' hyperthyroidism. Findings and caveats of the study: Most thyroid clonotypes with frequency above 0.001 were detected in blood too.

RNA transcripts yielded amplified TCR beta CDR3 regions. The authors performed first-round RT-PCR with HTBI primers and then a second-round multiplex PCR. TCRdb reanalysed the multiplex PCR reads using MiXCR and keeps one entry per CDR3 protein. The data hold some 350,000 distinct CDR3 sequences, with 17% observed a single time. The clonotype originates from an adult woman with stable Graves' hyperthyroidism. The chain combines TRBV2 with TRBJ1-1; D not resolved. What was sequenced was peripheral blood. CDR3 nucleotides: TGTGCCAGCAGTCTCACGACGGCGAACACTGAAGCTTTCTAT. The encoded protein is CASSLTTANTEAFY.